The clone carrying this T cell receptor beta chain was observed a few times. Its antigen is not identified. TCR beta CDR3 regions were amplified from RNA. Initially, a first-round RT-PCR of the TCR CDR3 employed the HTBI primer set. TCRdb called the multiplex PCR reads again in MiXCR, with one record for every CDR3 protein. The data show about 360,000 distinct CDR3 sequences, approximately 13% seen once. This entry belongs to a study of T cells in Graves' hyperthyroidism and ophthalmopathy. Overall study: Peripheral blood collection took place at initial diagnosis, before any treatment.

The V gene lost 2 bases and the J gene lost 2 bases, with 8 bases spanning the gap. Germline CDR1 is MGHRA and CDR2 is YSYEKL. This CDR3 is built from 14 residues. Overall study findings and caveats: It was a median around 6 months before onset that the model predicted ophthalmopathy.

Participants, patients aged 18 to 65, had newly diagnosed hyperthyroidism with a duration under 2 months. Uncontrolled infection, other autoimmune disease, pregnancy or lactation led to exclusion. The chain is built from TRBV4-1 and TRBJ2-3; a weak D match, TRBD1 (5 bases). The clonotype was recovered from a young woman with Graves' hyperthyroidism. The sample consisted of blood. The CDR3 sequence is CASSQTGTTDTQYF. The CDR3 nucleotides are TGCGCCAGCAGCCAAACAGGTACCACAGATACGCAGTATTTT.